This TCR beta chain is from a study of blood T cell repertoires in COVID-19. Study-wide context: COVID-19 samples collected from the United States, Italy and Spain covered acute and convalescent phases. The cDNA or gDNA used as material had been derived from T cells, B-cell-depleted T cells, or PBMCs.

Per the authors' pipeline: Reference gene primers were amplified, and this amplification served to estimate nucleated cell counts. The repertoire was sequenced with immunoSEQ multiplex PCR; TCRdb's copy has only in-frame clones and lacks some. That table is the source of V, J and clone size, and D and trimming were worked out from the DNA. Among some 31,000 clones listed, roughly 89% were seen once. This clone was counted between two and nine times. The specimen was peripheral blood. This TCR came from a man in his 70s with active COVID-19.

DNA for the CDR3: TGTGCCAGCAGCTTGGTACAGGAGCCCCTTTTCTTT. Amino acids: CASSLVQEPLFF. The gene calls are TRBV5-6 and TRBJ1-1, with D perhaps matching TRBD1 (5 bases). Trimming took off 0 bases at V and 13 bases at J, with 13 bases between the two ends. CDR3 length equals 12 residues. CDR1 is SGHDT and CDR2 is YYEEEE in the germline V gene.